This T cell receptor (beta chain) derives from a study of blood T cells in healthy people across ages. This CDR3 has 15 amino acids. Trimming removed 0 bases from V and 7 bases from J, with 16 bases in between. CDR1 and CDR2 from the germline V gene are DFQATT and SNEGSKA (reference sequence). Next came a second PCR, run for about 7 to 12 cycles, which used a sample-barcoded 5' primer along with a J-beta primer mix. TCRdb redid the calling of the 5' RACE reads with MiXCR, one entry per CDR3 protein. Among 450,000 to 600,000 distinct CDR3 sequences, about 28% were seen once, and the ten largest hold 3% to 4%. This clonotype occurred a few times. This sample also appeared in a second study, on T cells of mothers and their children. That report notes: Related mother-child pairs showed slightly, non-significantly higher overlap than unrelated pairs.

Sequencing was done on a sample of blood. The clonotype was recovered from a boy aged 2 to 10 in good health. The V call is TRBV20-1, the J call TRBJ2-1; D call uncertain. The CDR3 DNA sequence: TGCAGTGCTAGAGATTCGAGACTCGCATCGAATGAGCAGTTCTTC. Residues: CSARDSRLASNEQFF.